Sequencing of this TCR beta chain was carried out in a study of post-analysis software for immune sequencing data. In the case of this clonotype: Its antigen is currently unknown.

Trimming at V came to 1 base and at J to 5 bases, leaving 11 bases not matched to a gene. Germline-derived CDR1 and CDR2 are SQVTM and ANQGSEA. This CDR3 is built from 18 residues. Regarding the study as a whole: Significantly lower normalized Chao1 diversity was found in patients with multiple sclerosis relative to controls.

Prepared libraries of TCR beta cDNA carried unique molecular identifiers. TCRdb reprocessed the PCR reads via MiXCR and lists one record per CDR3 protein. There are 150,000 to 200,000 distinct CDR3 sequences in the sample; about 36% occur only once, and 28% lies in the top ten. V usage is TRBV29-1 and J usage is TRBJ2-1; 13 nucleotides match TRBD2. This TCR derives from a girl aged 5-17 years with multiple sclerosis. This material consisted of blood, taken after autologous hematopoietic stem cell transplantation. This chain's CDR3 is CSVEGQRGLAGKDNEQFF. For the CDR3, the DNA is TGCAGCGTTGAAGGCCAAAGGGGACTAGCGGGAAAGGACAATGAGCAGTTCTTC.